One sample yielded the 14 T cell receptor beta chains listed below, sequenced in a study of PD-1 blockade in mismatch repair-deficient tumors. Method: immunoSEQ multiplex PCR; TCRdb's copy keeps in-frame clones and lacks some. The sample yields about 120,000 clones, approximately 90% seen once. The sequencing used peripheral blood, collected 44 weeks after starting pembrolizumab. Every receptor here comes from an adult with mismatch repair-deficient cancer.

The DNA for the CDR3 is TGTGCCAGCAGCTGGACAGGGGGCGAGACCCAGTACTTC. Residues: CASSWTGGETQYF. This chain joins TRBV5-6 and TRBJ2-5, with TRBD1 identical over 11 bases. The germline V gene has CDR1 SGHDT and CDR2 YYEEEE. The CDR3 is 13 residues long. Losses at the gene ends were 3 bases for V and 5 bases for J; bases not matched to a gene: 0.

The V and J genes are TRBV6-5 and TRBJ2-7; the D call may be TRBD1 or TRBD2 (5 bases each). Per germline, CDR1 MNHEY and CDR2 SVGAGI. The ends were cut back, 10 bases at V and 7 bases at J, with 20 bases in the middle. The CDR3 loop spans 13 amino acids. The chain's CDR3 is CATTRGRAEEQYF. CDR3 nucleotides: TGTGCCACGACCCGGGGCAGGGCGGAAGAGCAGTACTTC.

This chain uses TRBV6-1 with TRBJ1-3; maybe TRBD1 (5 bases). This CDR3 has 15 residues. In germline, CDR1 is MNHNS, CDR2 SASEGT. V was pared by 5 bases and J by 4 bases, with 15 bases between. The CDR3 protein is CASSRDGLPGNTIYF. CDR3 nucleotide sequence: TGTGCCAGCAGTCGGGACGGATTACCAGGAAACACCATATATTTT.

Here the CDR3 reads CAWHPTRKRTDTQYF. The CDR3 DNA sequence: TGTGCCTGGCACCCGACTAGGAAAAGGACAGATACGCAGTATTTT. The J gene is TRBJ2-3, the V gene TRBV30, with a tentative D call TRBD2 (6 bases). V lost 5 bases and J 3 bases, leaving 18 bases between the germline ends. The CDR3 spans 15 residues. Looked up from germline, CDR1 is GTSNPN and CDR2 is SVGIG (reference sequence). The full variable domain, rest sourced from reference TRBV30 and TRBJ2-3, is SQTIHQWPATLVQPVGSPLSLECTVEGTSNPNLYWYRQAAGRGLQLLFYSVGIGQISSEVPQNLSASRPQDRQFILSSKKLLLSDSGFYLCAWHPTRKRTDTQYFGPGTRLTVL.

This chain connects TRBV5-1 to TRBJ2-6; D may be TRBD1 (6 bases). This CDR3 is built from 15 residues. CDR1 and CDR2 from the germline V gene are SGHRS and YFSETQ. V lost 2 bases, J lost 4 bases, and 10 bases lay in between. The CDR3 sequence: CASSLQGTGANVLTF. The CDR3 DNA follows: TGCGCCAGCAGCTTACAGGGTACCGGGGCCAACGTCCTGACTTTC. The full variable domain, its missing parts supplied by reference TRBV5-1 and TRBJ2-6, is KAGVTQTPRYLIKTRGQQVTLSCSPISGHRSVSWYQQTPGQGLQFLFEYFSETQRNKGNFPGRFSGRQFSNSRSEMNVSTLELGDSALYLCASSLQGTGANVLTFGAGSRLTVL.

This clone was counted once. This chain links TRBV29-1 with TRBJ1-2, with D uncertain. V was cut by 0 bases and J by 1 base, with 6 bases left in between. The CDR3 is 13 residues long. Per germline, CDR1 SQVTM and CDR2 ANQGSEA. CDR3 in amino acids: CSVEDPNNYGYTF. The CDR3 DNA sequence: TGCAGCGTTGAAGACCCGAATAACTATGGCTACACCTTC. The variable domain in full, with the rest retrieved from reference TRBV29-1 and TRBJ1-2, is SAVISQKPSRDICQRGTSLTIQCQVDSQVTMMFWYRQQPGQSLTLIATANQGSEATYESGFVIDKFPISRPNLTFSTLTVSNMSPEDSSIYLCSVEDPNNYGYTFGSGTRLTVV.

The V gene is TRBV27, the J gene TRBJ2-5; 8 nucleotides agree with TRBD1. J lost 4 bases, V lost 5 bases, and 9 bases had no gene match. Germline loops: CDR1 MNHEY, CDR2 SMNVEV (reference sequence). CDR3 length: 15 residues. In DNA form, the CDR3 reads TGTGCCAGCAGTACGCTCAGGGGGCCCGGAGAGACCCAGTACTTC. The encoded protein is CASSTLRGPGETQYF.

The rearrangement links TRBV19 to TRBJ2-1; either TRBD1 or TRBD2 may supply D (6 bases each). The CDR3 sequence is 16 residues long. Germline loops: CDR1 LNHDA, CDR2 SQIVND (reference sequence). V dropped 3 bases and J dropped 7 bases, with 19 bases sitting between them. This CDR3 reads CASSMPGAQGKNEQFF. CDR3 sequence (DNA): TGTGCCAGTAGTATGCCGGGGGCGCAGGGTAAAAATGAGCAGTTCTTC.

This clone was seen just once. The chain carries TRBV2 and TRBJ2-3; TRBD2 agrees at 11 bases. This CDR3 has 18 residues. Germline V CDR1 and CDR2: SNHLY, FYNNEI. V gave up 6 bases and J gave up 3 bases; unmatched junction bases: 14. This CDR3 reads CASSPNPVLAGVTDTQYF. The CDR3 coding sequence is TGTGCCAGCAGCCCGAACCCAGTACTAGCGGGAGTTACAGATACGCAGTATTTT.

The V call is TRBV19, the J call TRBJ2-6; the D gene is possibly TRBD1 (5 bases). The length of the CDR3 is 18 residues. Germline V gene data show CDR1 as LNHDA and CDR2 as SQIVND (reference sequence). V was shortened by 5 bases and J by 0 bases, with 17 bases between the two germline ends. This CDR3 is CASSSGQDSLSGANVLTF. CDR3 DNA: TGTGCCAGTAGTTCAGGCCAAGACAGTCTCTCTGGGGCCAACGTCCTGACTTTC.

The chain joins TRBV19 to TRBJ2-1; D is unclear. The V gene lost 3 bases and the J gene lost 5 bases, with 8 bases spanning the gap. CDR3 length: 13 amino acids. The germline V gene has CDR1 LNHDA and CDR2 SQIVND (reference sequence). The CDR3, as DNA: TGTGCCAGTAGTATTGGCGGAGACAATGAGCAGTTCTTC. It encodes CASSIGGDNEQFF.

The chain's CDR3 is CASSVGGGSYNEQFF. In DNA form, the CDR3 reads TGTGCCAGCAGCGTAGGCGGGGGCTCCTACAATGAGCAGTTCTTC. The chain couples TRBV9 to TRBJ2-1; 7 nucleotides match TRBD2. Trimming removed 0 bases from V and 0 bases from J; junction bases left unmatched: 0. The CDR3 length is 15 residues. The germline V gene encodes CDR1 SGDLS and CDR2 YYNGEE.

The chain employs TRBV10-2 and TRBJ1-2; D gene unclear. CDR3 length equals 13 residues. Germline V gene data show CDR1 as WSHSY and CDR2 as SAAADI. Trimming shortened V by 6 bases and J by 5 bases, and 13 bases separated the two germline ends. CDR3 DNA: TGCGCCAGCAGGGAGGGCGTCGCATATGGCTACACCTTC. Its translation: CASREGVAYGYTF.

This clone was picked up one time. The V call is TRBV7-6, the J call TRBJ2-7; no definite D call. From germline, CDR1 is SGHVS and CDR2 FNYEAQ. This CDR3 spans 15 amino acids. Trimming cost V 7 bases and J 3 bases, with 19 bases left between them. CDR3 sequence reads: CASTAGPPSNYEQYF. CDR3 coding DNA: TGTGCCAGCACCGCAGGACCCCCTTCCAACTACGAGCAGTACTTC.